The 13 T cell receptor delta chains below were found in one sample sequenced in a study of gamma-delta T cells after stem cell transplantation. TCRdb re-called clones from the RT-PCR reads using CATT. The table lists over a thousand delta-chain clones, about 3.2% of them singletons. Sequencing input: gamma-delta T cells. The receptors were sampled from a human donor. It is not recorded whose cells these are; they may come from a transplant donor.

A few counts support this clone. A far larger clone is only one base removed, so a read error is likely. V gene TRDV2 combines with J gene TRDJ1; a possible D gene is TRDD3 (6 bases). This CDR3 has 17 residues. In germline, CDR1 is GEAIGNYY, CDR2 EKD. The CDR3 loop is CACGTVRCGDHTDKLIF. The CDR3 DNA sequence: TGTGCCTGTGGCACCGTACGTTGTGGGGATCACACCGATAAACTCATCTTT.

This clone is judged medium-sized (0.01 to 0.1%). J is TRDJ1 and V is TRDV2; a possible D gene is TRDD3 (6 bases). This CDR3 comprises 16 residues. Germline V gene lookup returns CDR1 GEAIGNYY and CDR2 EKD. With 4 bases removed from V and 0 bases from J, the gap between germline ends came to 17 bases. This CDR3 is CACEGLGVHYTDKLIF. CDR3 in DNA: TGTGCCTGTGAGGGGTTGGGGGTTCACTACACCGATAAACTCATCTTT.

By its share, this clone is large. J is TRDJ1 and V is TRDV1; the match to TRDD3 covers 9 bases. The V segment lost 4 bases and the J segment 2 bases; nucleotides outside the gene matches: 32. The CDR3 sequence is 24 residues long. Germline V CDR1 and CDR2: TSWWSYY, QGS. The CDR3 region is CALGVKAFLHLLGENGPWTDKLIF. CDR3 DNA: TGTGCTCTTGGGGTCAAGGCCTTCCTCCACTTACTGGGGGAAAACGGTCCGTGGACCGATAAACTCATCTTT.

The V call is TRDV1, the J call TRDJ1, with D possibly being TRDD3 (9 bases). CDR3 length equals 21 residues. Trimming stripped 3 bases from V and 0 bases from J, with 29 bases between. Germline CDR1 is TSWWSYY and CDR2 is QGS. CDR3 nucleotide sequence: TGTGCTCTTGGGGAGGCCCTTCCTAGGGCGTACTGGGGGAAGTACACCGATAAACTCATCTTT. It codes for CALGEALPRAYWGKYTDKLIF.

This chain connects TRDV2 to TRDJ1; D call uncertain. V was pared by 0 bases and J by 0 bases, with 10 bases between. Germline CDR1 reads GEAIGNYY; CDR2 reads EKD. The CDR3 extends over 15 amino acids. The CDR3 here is CACDTVGLHTDKLIF. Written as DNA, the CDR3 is TGTGCCTGTGACACCGTAGGGCTACACACCGATAAACTCATCTTT.

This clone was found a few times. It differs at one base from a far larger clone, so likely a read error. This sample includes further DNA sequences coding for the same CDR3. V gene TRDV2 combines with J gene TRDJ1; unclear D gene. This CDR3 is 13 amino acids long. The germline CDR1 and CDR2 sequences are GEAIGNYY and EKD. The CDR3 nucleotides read TGTGCCTGTGACCCCCTCCGCACCGATAAACTCATCTTC. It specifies CACDPLRTDKLIF.

CDR3 amino acids: CACDMTGGLSWDTRQMFF. The CDR3, as DNA: TGTGCCTGTGACATGACTGGGGGCCTTTCCTGGGACACCCGACAGATGTTTTTC. V gene TRDV2 combines with J gene TRDJ3, with 8 bases identical to TRDD3. CDR3 length: 18 residues. With V trimmed by 2 bases and J by 1 base, 6 bases remained unmatched. Germline CDR1 GEAIGNYY, CDR2 EKD.

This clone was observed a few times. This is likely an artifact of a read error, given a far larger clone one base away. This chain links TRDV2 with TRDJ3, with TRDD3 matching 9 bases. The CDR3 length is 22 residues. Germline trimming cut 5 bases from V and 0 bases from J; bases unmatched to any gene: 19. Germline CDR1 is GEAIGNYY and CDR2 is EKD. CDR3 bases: TGTGCCTGTGGCCCGCCCCCAACAGGGGATACGGGGAGCTCCTGGGACACCCGACAGATGTTTTTC. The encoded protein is CACGPPPTGDTGSSWDTRQMFF.

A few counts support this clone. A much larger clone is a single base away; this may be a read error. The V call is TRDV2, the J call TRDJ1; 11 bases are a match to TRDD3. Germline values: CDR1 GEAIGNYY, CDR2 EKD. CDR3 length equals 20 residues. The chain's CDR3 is CACEGLGDIIESVGTDKPIF. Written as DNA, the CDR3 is TGTGCCTGTGAGGGACTGGGGGATATAATTGAATCGGTGGGCACCGATAAACCCATCTTT.

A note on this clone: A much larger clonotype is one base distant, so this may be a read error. CDR3 nucleotide sequence: TGTGCCCGTGACACCTTGGAGACTGGGGGATCAGAAGGTAATAAACTCATCTTT. Its protein is CARDTLETGGSEGNKLIF. V is TRDV2 and J is TRDJ1; 10 bases map to TRDD3. The CDR3 consists of 18 residues. The germline gives CDR1 GEAIGNYY, CDR2 EKD.

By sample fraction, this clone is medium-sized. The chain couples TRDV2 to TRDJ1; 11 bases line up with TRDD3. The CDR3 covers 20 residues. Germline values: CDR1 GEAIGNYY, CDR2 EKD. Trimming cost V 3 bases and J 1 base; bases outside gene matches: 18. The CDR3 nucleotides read TGTGCCTGTGACTCAAGTTTTTTCGTACTGGGGGATAGTGCCACCGATAAACTCATCTTT. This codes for CACDSSFFVLGDSATDKLIF.

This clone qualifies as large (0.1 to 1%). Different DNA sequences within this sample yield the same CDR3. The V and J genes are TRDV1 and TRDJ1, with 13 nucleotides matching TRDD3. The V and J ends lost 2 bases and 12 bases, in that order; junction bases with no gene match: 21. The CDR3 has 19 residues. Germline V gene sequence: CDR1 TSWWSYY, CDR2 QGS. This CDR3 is CALGETIPKGLLGDTRIIF. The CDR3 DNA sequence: TGTGCTCTTGGGGAAACAATCCCCAAGGGTTTACTGGGGGATACGCGAATCATCTTT.

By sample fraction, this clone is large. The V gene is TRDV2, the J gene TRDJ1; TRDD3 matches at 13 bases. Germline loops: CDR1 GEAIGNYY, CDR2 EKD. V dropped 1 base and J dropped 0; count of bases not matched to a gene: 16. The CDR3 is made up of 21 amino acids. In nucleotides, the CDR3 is TGTGCCTGTGACACTGTACTGGGGGATACGAGACTTTTGGGGGACACCGATAAACTCATCTTT. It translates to CACDTVLGDTRLLGDTDKLIF.